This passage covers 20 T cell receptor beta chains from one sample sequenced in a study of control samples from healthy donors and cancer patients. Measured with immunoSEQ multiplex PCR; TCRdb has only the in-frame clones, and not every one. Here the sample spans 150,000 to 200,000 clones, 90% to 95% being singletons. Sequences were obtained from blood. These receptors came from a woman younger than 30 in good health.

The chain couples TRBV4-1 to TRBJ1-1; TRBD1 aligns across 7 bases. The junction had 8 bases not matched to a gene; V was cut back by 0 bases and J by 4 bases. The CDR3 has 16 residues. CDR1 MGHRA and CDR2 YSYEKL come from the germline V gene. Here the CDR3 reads CASSQDKRGPGTEAFF. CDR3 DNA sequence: TGCGCCAGCAGCCAAGATAAAAGGGGGCCAGGCACTGAAGCTTTCTTT.

The CDR3 nucleotides read TGTGCCAGCAGCTCAGGGGGTTACTACAATGAGCAGTTCTTC. Protein: CASSSGGYYNEQFF. The V and J genes are TRBV6-2 or TRBV6-3 and TRBJ2-1, with 7 bases lining up with TRBD1. The germline gives CDR1 MNHEY, CDR2 SVGEGT. The trim removed 6 bases at V and 3 bases at J, leaving 5 bases unmatched. The CDR3 is 14 residues long.

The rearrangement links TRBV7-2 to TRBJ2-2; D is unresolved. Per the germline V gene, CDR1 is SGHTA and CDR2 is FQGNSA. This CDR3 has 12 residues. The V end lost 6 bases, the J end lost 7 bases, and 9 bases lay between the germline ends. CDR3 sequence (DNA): TGTGCCAGCAGGTTATTCGACGGGGAGCTGTTTTTT. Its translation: CASRLFDGELFF. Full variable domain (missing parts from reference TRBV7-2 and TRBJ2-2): GAGVSQSPSNKVTEKGKDVELRCDPISGHTALYWYRQSLGQGLEFLIYFQGNSAPDKSGLPSDRFSAERTGGSVSTLTIQRTQQEDSAVYLCASRLFDGELFFGEGSRLTVL.

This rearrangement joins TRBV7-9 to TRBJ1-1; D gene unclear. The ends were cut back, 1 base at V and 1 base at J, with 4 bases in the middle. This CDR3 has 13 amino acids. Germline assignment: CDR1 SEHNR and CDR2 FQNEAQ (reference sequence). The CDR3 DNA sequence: TGTGCCAGCAGCTTAGTTCAGAACACTGAAGCTTTCTTT. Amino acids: CASSLVQNTEAFF. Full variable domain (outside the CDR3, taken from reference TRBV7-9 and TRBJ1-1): DTGVSQNPRHKITKRGQNVTFRCDPISEHNRLYWYRQTLGQGPEFLTYFQNEAQLEKSRLLSDRFSAERPKGSFSTLEIQRTEQGDSAMYLCASSLVQNTEAFFGQGTRLTVV.

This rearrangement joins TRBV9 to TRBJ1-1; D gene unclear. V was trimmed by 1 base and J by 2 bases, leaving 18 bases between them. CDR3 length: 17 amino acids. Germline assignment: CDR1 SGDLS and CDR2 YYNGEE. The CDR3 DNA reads TGTGCCAGCAGCGTATCGGGCAGGCAAAGGCTAAACACTGAAGCTTTCTTT. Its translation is CASSVSGRQRLNTEAFF. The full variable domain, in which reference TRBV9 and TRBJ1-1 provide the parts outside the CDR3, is DSGVTQTPKHLITATGQRVTLRCSPRSGDLSVYWYQQSLDQGLQFLIQYYNGEERAKGNILERFSAQQFPDLHSELNLSSLELGDSALYFCASSVSGRQRLNTEAFFGQGTRLTVV.

CDR3: CASSLATPEAKNIQYF. In nucleotides, the CDR3 is TGTGCCAGCAGCTTAGCTACTCCTGAGGCCAAAAACATTCAGTACTTC. This chain uses TRBV7-9 with TRBJ2-4; D uncertain. Germline V gene data show CDR1 as SEHNR and CDR2 as FQNEAQ (reference sequence). Trimming left V 0 bases short and J 1 base short, with 10 bases between. The CDR3 contains 16 residues.

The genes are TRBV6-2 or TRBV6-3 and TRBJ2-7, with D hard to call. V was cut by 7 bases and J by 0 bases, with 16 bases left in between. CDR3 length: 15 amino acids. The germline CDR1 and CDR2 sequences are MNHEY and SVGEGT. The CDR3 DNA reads TGTGCCAGCACCCCAAGATGGAAACCCTCCTACGAGCAGTACTTC. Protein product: CASTPRWKPSYEQYF.

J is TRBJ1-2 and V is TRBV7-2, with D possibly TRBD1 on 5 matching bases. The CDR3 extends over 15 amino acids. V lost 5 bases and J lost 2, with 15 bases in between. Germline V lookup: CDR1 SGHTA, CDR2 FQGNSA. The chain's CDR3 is CASSALGVGNYGYTF. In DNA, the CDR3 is TGTGCCAGCAGCGCCCTGGGGGTAGGGAACTATGGCTACACCTTC.

CDR3 residues: CASSLGDRGKGGYTF. The CDR3 DNA follows: TGTGCCAGCAGCCTGGGGGACAGGGGCAAAGGTGGCTACACCTTC. The chain couples TRBV14 to TRBJ1-2; 10 bases fit TRBD1. This CDR3 contains 15 residues. In germline, CDR1 is SGHDN, CDR2 FVKESK. With 4 bases clipped from V and 7 bases from J, the junction kept 9 bases outside the gene matches. Looking up the rest from reference TRBV14 and TRBJ1-2 gives the full variable domain: EAGVTQFPSHSVIEKGQTVTLRCDPISGHDNLYWYRRVMGKEIKFLLHFVKESKQDESGMPNNRFLAERTGGTYSTLKVQPAELEDSGVYFCASSLGDRGKGGYTFGSGTRLTVV.

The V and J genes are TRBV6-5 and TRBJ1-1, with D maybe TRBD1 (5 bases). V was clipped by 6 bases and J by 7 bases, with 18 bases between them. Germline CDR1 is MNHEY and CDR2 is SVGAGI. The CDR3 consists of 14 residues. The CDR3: CASRERVWGGEAFF. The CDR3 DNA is TGTGCCAGCAGAGAGAGGGTTTGGGGCGGTGAAGCTTTCTTT.

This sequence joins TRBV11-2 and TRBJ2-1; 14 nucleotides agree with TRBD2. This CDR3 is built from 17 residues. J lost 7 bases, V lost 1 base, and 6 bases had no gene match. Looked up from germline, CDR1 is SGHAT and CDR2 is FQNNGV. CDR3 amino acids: CASSLGLAGGKRNEQFF. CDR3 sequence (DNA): TGTGCCAGCAGCTTAGGACTAGCGGGAGGGAAGCGAAATGAGCAGTTCTTC.

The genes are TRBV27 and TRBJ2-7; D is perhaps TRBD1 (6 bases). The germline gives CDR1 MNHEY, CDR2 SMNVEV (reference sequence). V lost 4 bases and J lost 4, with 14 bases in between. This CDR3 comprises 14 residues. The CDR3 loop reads CASSSPGEWYEQYF. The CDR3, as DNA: TGTGCCAGCAGTTCTCCAGGGGAGTGGTACGAGCAGTACTTC.

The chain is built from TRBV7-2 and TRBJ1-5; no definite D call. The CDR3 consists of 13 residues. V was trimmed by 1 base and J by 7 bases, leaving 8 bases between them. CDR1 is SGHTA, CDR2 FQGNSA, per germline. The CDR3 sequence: CASSLESDQPQHF. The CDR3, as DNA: TGTGCCAGCAGCTTAGAATCAGACCAGCCCCAGCATTTT.

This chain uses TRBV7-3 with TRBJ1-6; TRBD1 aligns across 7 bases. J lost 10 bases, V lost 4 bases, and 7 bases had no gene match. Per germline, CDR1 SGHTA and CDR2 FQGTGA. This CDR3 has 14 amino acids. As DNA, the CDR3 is TGTGCCAGCAGCTGGCAGGGGGAAGGGTCACCCCTCCACTTT. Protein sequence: CASSWQGEGSPLHF.

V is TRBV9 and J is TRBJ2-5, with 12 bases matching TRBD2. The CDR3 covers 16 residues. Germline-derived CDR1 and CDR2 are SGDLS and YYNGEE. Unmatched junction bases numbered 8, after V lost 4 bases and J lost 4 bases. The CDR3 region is CASSTGLAGPRETQYF. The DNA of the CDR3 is TGTGCCAGCAGCACGGGACTAGCGGGCCCGAGAGAGACCCAGTACTTC.

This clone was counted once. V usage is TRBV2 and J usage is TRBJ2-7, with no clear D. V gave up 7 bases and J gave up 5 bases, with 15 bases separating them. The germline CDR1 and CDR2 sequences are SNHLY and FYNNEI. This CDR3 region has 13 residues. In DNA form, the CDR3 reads TGTGCCAGCACCGCCCAGCTAAGAGACGAGCAGTACTTC. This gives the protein CASTAQLRDEQYF.

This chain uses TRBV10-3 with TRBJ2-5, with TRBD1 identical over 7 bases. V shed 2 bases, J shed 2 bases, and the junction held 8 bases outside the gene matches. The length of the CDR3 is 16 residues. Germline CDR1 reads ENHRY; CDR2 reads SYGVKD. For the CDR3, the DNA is TGTGCCATCAGTGAGACCCGACAGGGATTTCAAGAGACCCAGTACTTC. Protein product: CAISETRQGFQETQYF.

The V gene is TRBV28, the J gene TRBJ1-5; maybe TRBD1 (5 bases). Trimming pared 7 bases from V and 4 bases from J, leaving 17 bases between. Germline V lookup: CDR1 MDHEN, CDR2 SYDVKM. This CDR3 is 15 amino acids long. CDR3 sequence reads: CASIERGGRNQPQHF. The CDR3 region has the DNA TGTGCCAGCATCGAACGGGGGGGACGGAATCAGCCCCAGCATTTT.

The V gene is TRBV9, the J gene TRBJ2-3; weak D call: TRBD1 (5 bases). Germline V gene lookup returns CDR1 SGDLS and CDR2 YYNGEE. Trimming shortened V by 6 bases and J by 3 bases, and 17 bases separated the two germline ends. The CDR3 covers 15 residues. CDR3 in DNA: TGTGCCAGCACACTTGGGCAGGGTTATACAGATACGCAGTATTTT. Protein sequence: CASTLGQGYTDTQYF. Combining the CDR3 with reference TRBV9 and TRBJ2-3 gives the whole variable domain DSGVTQTPKHLITATGQRVTLRCSPRSGDLSVYWYQQSLDQGLQFLIQYYNGEERAKGNILERFSAQQFPDLHSELNLSSLELGDSALYFCASTLGQGYTDTQYFGPGTRLTVL.

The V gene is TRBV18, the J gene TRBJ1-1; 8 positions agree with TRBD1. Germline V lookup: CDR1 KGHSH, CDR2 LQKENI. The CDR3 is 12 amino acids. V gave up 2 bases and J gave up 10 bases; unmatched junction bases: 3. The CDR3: CASSPLGTGAFF. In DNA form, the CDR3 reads TGTGCCAGCTCACCATTGGGGACAGGAGCTTTCTTT.